A selection of T cell receptor beta chains follows, all from one sample in a study of shared clonotypes between healthy human individuals. The assay was immunoSEQ multiplex PCR, and TCRdb's table has in-frame clones only and misses some. The table shows roughly 2,300,000 clones, with around 92% occurring only once. The sequencing input was naive CD4+ T cells from PBMCs. The receptors derive from a man between 18 and 29 years old in good health. Some clones in this sample may be carry-over from other donors' samples. Both conserved end residues are part of each CDR3. A D gene is named only where the DNA matches it firmly. Size is omitted from some rows. Given values are once, few, many or a class for expanded clones.

clone size: once
D gene: .
V gene: TRBV10-3
J gene: TRBJ2-1
CDR3 DNA: TGTGCCATCAGTGAGGGGACTTACAATGAGCAGTTCTTC
CDR3 protein: CAISEGTYNEQFF

clone size: .
D gene: .
V gene: TRBV6-6
J gene: TRBJ2-3
CDR3 DNA: TGTGCCAGCAGTTCGACACGGGGATCTAGCACAGATACGCAGTATTTT
CDR3 protein: CASSSTRGSSTDTQYF

clone size: .
D gene: .
V gene: TRBV18
J gene: TRBJ2-3
CDR3 DNA: TGTGCCAGCTCACCACCGGAGAGCACAGATACGCAGTATTTT
CDR3 protein: CASSPPESTDTQYF

clone size: .
D gene: TRBD2
V gene: TRBV28
J gene: TRBJ2-5
CDR3 DNA: TGTGCCAGCAGTTTTATGAGGACTAGCGGGAGTTCAGAGACCCAGTACTTC
CDR3 protein: CASSFMRTSGSSETQYF

clone size: once
D gene: TRBD1
V gene: TRBV7-2
J gene: TRBJ1-5
CDR3 DNA: TGTGCCAGCAGCCATGGACAGGGGTATCAGCCCCAGCATTTT
CDR3 protein: CASSHGQGYQPQHF

clone size: .
D gene: TRBD1
V gene: TRBV2
J gene: TRBJ2-7
CDR3 DNA: TGTGCCAGCAGGGCAACCGGGACAGGGGTCGGCGAGCAGTACTTC
CDR3 protein: CASRATGTGVGEQYF

clone size: .
D gene: TRBD2
V gene: TRBV11-2
J gene: TRBJ2-3
CDR3 DNA: TGTGCCAGCAGCATCTTGGCGGGAGGGCCAGATACGCAGTATTTT
CDR3 protein: CASSILAGGPDTQYF

clone size: .
D gene: .
V gene: TRBV9
J gene: TRBJ2-2
CDR3 DNA: TGTGCCAGCAGCCCTCGGGGGATCGAGACGAACACCGGGGAGCTGTTTTTT
CDR3 protein: CASSPRGIETNTGELFF

clone size: .
D gene: TRBD1
V gene: TRBV18
J gene: TRBJ2-6
CDR3 DNA: TGTGCCAGCTCACCCATAAATGGGGGACAGAACTCTGGGGCCAACGTCCTGACTTTC
CDR3 protein: CASSPINGGQNSGANVLTF

clone size: .
D gene: .
V gene: TRBV28
J gene: TRBJ1-5
CDR3 DNA: TGTGCCAGCAGTTTTAGGGGAGTTCAGCCCCAGCATTTT
CDR3 protein: CASSFRGVQPQHF

clone size: .
D gene: TRBD2
V gene: TRBV29-1
J gene: TRBJ2-1
CDR3 DNA: TGCAGCGTTGAAGCCCGAGCGGGAGGGTACTACAATGAGCAGTTCTTC
CDR3 protein: CSVEARAGGYYNEQFF

clone size: .
D gene: TRBD1
V gene: TRBV28
J gene: TRBJ1-2
CDR3 DNA: TGTGCCAGCAGTTTGAGACAGGGCGGCTACACCTTC
CDR3 protein: CASSLRQGGYTF

clone size: .
D gene: TRBD2
V gene: TRBV5-1
J gene: TRBJ2-3
CDR3 DNA: TGCGCCAGCAGCCAGCCCTCCGGCGGGGGGCTATGGTCAGATACGCAGTATTTT
CDR3 protein: CASSQPSGGGLWSDTQYF

clone size: .
D gene: .
V gene: TRBV1
J gene: TRBJ1-4
CDR3 DNA: TGCACCAGCAGCCAAAGGGGAGTAAGGGGTTGTTTTGAAAAACTGTTTTTT
CDR3 protein: CTSSQRGVRGCFEKLFF

clone size: .
D gene: TRBD1
V gene: TRBV7-2
J gene: TRBJ1-5
CDR3 DNA: TGTGCCAGCAAGGGGGCGCCGGAAAATCAGCCCCAGCATTTT
CDR3 protein: CASKGAPENQPQHF

clone size: .
D gene: .
V gene: TRBV5-1
J gene: TRBJ2-5
CDR3 DNA: TGCGCCAGCAGCTTGTATAAAGGGGAGTACCAAGAGACCCAGTACTTC
CDR3 protein: CASSLYKGEYQETQYF

clone size: .
D gene: TRBD2
V gene: TRBV4-1
J gene: TRBJ2-2
CDR3 DNA: TGCGCCAGCAGCCTTGCCTTACAGGGGAGGAAGACTAGCGGGAGGGCCGGGGAGCTGTTTTTT
CDR3 protein: CASSLALQGRKTSGRAGELFF

clone size: .
D gene: TRBD1
V gene: TRBV28
J gene: TRBJ2-7
CDR3 DNA: TGTGCCAGCACCCCAGGTCCAGGGGGATACGAGCAGTACTTC
CDR3 protein: CASTPGPGGYEQYF

clone size: .
D gene: TRBD1
V gene: TRBV18
J gene: TRBJ2-1
CDR3 DNA: TGTGCCAGCTCACGTACCGGGACAGGGGATAACAATGAGCAGTTCTTC
CDR3 protein: CASSRTGTGDNNEQFF

clone size: .
D gene: .
V gene: TRBV30
J gene: TRBJ2-1
CDR3 DNA: TGTGCCTGGAGTGGGGGGCTCTACAATGAGCAGTTCTTC
CDR3 protein: CAWSGGLYNEQFF

clone size: .
D gene: TRBD2
V gene: TRBV5-1
J gene: TRBJ2-7
CDR3 DNA: TGCGCCAGCAGCTTGACTAGCGGGAGTGTAAACGAGCAGTACTTC
CDR3 protein: CASSLTSGSVNEQYF

clone size: .
D gene: .
V gene: TRBV2
J gene: TRBJ2-3
CDR3 DNA: TGTGCCAGCAGTGATGGGGGCACAGATACGCAGTATTTT
CDR3 protein: CASSDGGTDTQYF

clone size: .
D gene: .
V gene: TRBV9
J gene: TRBJ2-5
CDR3 DNA: TGTGCCAGCAGCCCCTTGGGTTTTGACGAGACCCAGTACTTC
CDR3 protein: CASSPLGFDETQYF

clone size: .
D gene: .
V gene: TRBV19
J gene: TRBJ2-5
CDR3 DNA: TGTGCCAGTAGTAGGGGGACTGGCGAGACCCAGTACTTC
CDR3 protein: CASSRGTGETQYF

clone size: .
D gene: TRBD2
V gene: TRBV19
J gene: TRBJ2-1
CDR3 DNA: TGTGCCAGTAGTATTGTTGGGGGAGGGGTCTACAATGAGCAGTTCTTC
CDR3 protein: CASSIVGGGVYNEQFF

clone size: .
D gene: .
V gene: TRBV21-1
J gene: TRBJ2-7
CDR3 DNA: TGTGCCAGCAGGATAAGGTTGAGGGGGTGGCCATACGAGCAGTACTTC
CDR3 protein: CASRIRLRGWPYEQYF

clone size: few
D gene: TRBD1
V gene: TRBV6-1
J gene: TRBJ1-4
CDR3 DNA: TGTGCCAGCAGTGACGAGGGACAGGCAGCTAATGAAAAACTGTTTTTT
CDR3 protein: CASSDEGQAANEKLFF

clone size: .
D gene: .
V gene: TRBV27
J gene: TRBJ1-2
CDR3 DNA: TGTGCGGTTAACGGCTATGGCTACACCTTC
CDR3 protein: CAVNGYGYTF

clone size: once
D gene: .
V gene: TRBV13
J gene: TRBJ1-2
CDR3 DNA: TGTGCCAGCAGCCCGAGTTGGGACTATGGCTACACCTTC
CDR3 protein: CASSPSWDYGYTF

clone size: .
D gene: .
V gene: TRBV27
J gene: TRBJ2-2
CDR3 DNA: TGTGCCAGCAGTCCCCTTTTGCGGAAGAACACCGGGGAGCTGTTTTTT
CDR3 protein: CASSPLLRKNTGELFF

clone size: .
D gene: .
V gene: TRBV5-1
J gene: TRBJ2-3
CDR3 DNA: TGCGCCAGCAGCCCCCGGGACGGTAGCACAGATACGCAGTATTTT
CDR3 protein: CASSPRDGSTDTQYF

clone size: .
D gene: TRBD2
V gene: TRBV7-9
J gene: TRBJ2-3
CDR3 DNA: TGTGCCAGCAGCCCAGATACTAGCGGCACAGATACGCAGTATTTT
CDR3 protein: CASSPDTSGTDTQYF